Ten or more counts support the clone carrying this TCR beta chain. This record comes from a study of T cells in Graves' hyperthyroidism and ophthalmopathy. Overall study context: The initial diagnosis was the point when peripheral blood was collected, ahead of any treatment.

Germline loops: CDR1 SEHNR, CDR2 FQNEAQ (reference sequence). The CDR3 runs 15 residues. The V end lost 0 bases, the J end lost 2 bases, and 11 bases lay between the germline ends. Stable Graves' hyperthyroidism meant no ophthalmopathy progression within 18 months. Clinicians diagnosed patients from clinical symptoms, serum thyroxine and TRAb, thyroid ultrasound and orbital computed tomography. Extraction of PBMCs used 7.5 to 10 ml of fresh peripheral blood. RNA transcripts were the template for amplifying TCR beta CDR3 regions. First-round RT-PCR with HTBI primers amplified the TCR CDR3 region. TCRdb re-called the multiplex PCR reads with MiXCR, one entry per CDR3 protein. Counted here are approximately 520,000 distinct CDR3 sequences, less than 25% occurring once; the ten biggest clones make up less than 30%.

This chain uses TRBV7-9 with TRBJ2-7; D is uncertain. Sequencing used blood. The receptor was isolated from a man between 18 and 29 years old with Graves' hyperthyroidism. The CDR3 region has the DNA TGTGCCAGCAGCTTAGCTGGCAGCACCGCCTACGAGCAGTACTTC. Translated: CASSLAGSTAYEQYF.